The rows below give T cell receptor beta chains drawn from one sample of a study of cytomegalovirus exposure and HLA in healthy donors. Only in-frame clones appear in the TCRdb table, and some are missing; sequencing was by immunoSEQ multiplex PCR. The data contain approximately 110,000 clones, 74% of them singletons. Sequencing input: PBMCs. The receptor source for this set is a middle-aged man in good health and CMV-seropositive. The CDR3 runs from the conserved cysteine through the conserved F or W. Each record gives: clone size, D gene, V gene, J gene, CDR3 DNA, CDR3 protein. D genes are given only for firm matches. Where a row states a size, it is once, few, many or the class of an expanded clone; other rows omit it.

>few|TRBD2|TRBV10-3|TRBJ2-1
TGTGCCATCAGCCTAGGACTAGCGGGGGGGCCCAGTGAGCAGTTCTTC
CAISLGLAGGPSEQFF
>few|.|TRBV27|TRBJ2-2
TGTGCCAGCAGTTTAGAGGGACACAACACCGGGGAGCTGTTTTTT
CASSLEGHNTGELFF
>.|.|TRBV2|TRBJ2-7
TGTGCCAGCAGTGAAGAGAGACTGACCTACGAGCAGTACTTC
CASSEERLTYEQYF
>.|TRBD1|TRBV4-1|TRBJ1-1
TGCGCCAGCGCTCCGGGACAGGGGTTTCGGGGTGAAGCTTTCTTT
CASAPGQGFRGEAFF
>.|.|TRBV11-2|TRBJ1-5
TGTGCCAGCAGCGCCGGGCAGCCCCAGCATTTT
CASSAGQPQHF
>.|TRBD2|TRBV29-1|TRBJ2-3
TGCAGCGGAGCGGGGACTAGCACAGATACGCAGTATTTT
CSGAGTSTDTQYF
>.|.|TRBV4-2|TRBJ2-3
TGTGCCAGCAGCCAAGAAGCTTTGGATACGCAGTATTTT
CASSQEALDTQYF
>.|.|TRBV10-3|TRBJ1-2
TGTGCCATCAGCGAGTTGGCTAGGGGCTATGGCTACACCTTC
CAISELARGYGYTF
>.|.|TRBV6-5|TRBJ2-5
TGTGCCAGCAACCAGGGAGAGACCCAGTACTTC
CASNQGETQYF
>.|.|TRBV11-3|TRBJ2-3
TGTGCCAGCAAGGAGAGGAGCACAGATACGCAGTATTTT
CASKERSTDTQYF
>.|TRBD2|TRBV6-1|TRBJ2-7
TGTGCCAGCAGTGGACATCGGACTAGCGGAGGCTCCTACGAGCAGTACTTC
CASSGHRTSGGSYEQYF
>.|TRBD2|TRBV7-2|TRBJ2-5
TGTGCCAGCAGCTTAGCGGAGCGGGGGGGCCAAGAGACCCAGTACTTC
CASSLAERGGQETQYF
>.|.|TRBV6-6|TRBJ1-2
TGTGCCTCCAAAGGTCCCGATGGGGGCTGTGGCTACACCTTC
CASKGPDGGCGYTF
>.|TRBD1|TRBV2|TRBJ2-7
TGTGCCAGCACGAGGACAGGGGGAGATGAGCAGTACTTC
CASTRTGGDEQYF
>.|TRBD2|TRBV19|TRBJ2-1
TGTGCCAGTAGTATGGGCCTGCTAGCGGCCTACAATGAGCAGTTCTTC
CASSMGLLAAYNEQFF
>.|TRBD2|TRBV5-4|TRBJ2-2
TGTGCCAGCAGCCGATCAGCGATAACGACTAGCCTCTCCACCGGGGAGCTGTTTTTT
CASSRSAITTSLSTGELFF
>.|TRBD2|TRBV5-4|TRBJ2-4
TGTGCCAGCAGCTTGGGGGGAGGGGACCAAAACATTCAGTACTTC
CASSLGGGDQNIQYF
>.|TRBD1|TRBV5-6|TRBJ1-2
TGTGCCAGCAGCTCCACTAAACGGGACAGGGGGAACTATGGCTACACCTTC
CASSSTKRDRGNYGYTF
>once|TRBD2|TRBV4-2|TRBJ2-2
TGTGCCAGCAGCCAAGGGGGACTAGCGGGCACCGGGGAGCTGTTTTTT
CASSQGGLAGTGELFF
>.|.|TRBV28|TRBJ2-7
TGTGCCAGCAGTCGAACAAACTCCTACGAGCAGTACTTC
CASSRTNSYEQYF
>few|.|TRBV9|TRBJ1-4
TGTGCCAGCAGCGTAGGGTATAGCCTTAATGAAAAACTGTTTTTT
CASSVGYSLNEKLFF
>.|.|TRBV2|TRBJ2-1
TGTGCCAGCAGTGAAGCCAGGAATGAGCAGTTCTTC
CASSEARNEQFF
>few|TRBD1|TRBV9|TRBJ1-2
TGTGCCAGCAGCGTACTCGGGACAGGGACCTATGGCGGCTACACCTTC
CASSVLGTGTYGGYTF